Following are 21 T cell receptor beta chains from one sample sequenced in a study of T cell repertoires in cytomegalovirus infection. TCRdb re-analysed the reads in MiXCR, keeping a single row per CDR3 protein. The data show approximately 550,000 distinct CDR3 sequences, about 15% seen once. Sequenced material: CD8+ T cells from PBMCs. These receptors all come from a human donor in good health (CMV status not recorded). Some clones in this sample may be carry-over from other donors' samples.

This clonotype was detected a few times. V gene TRBV29-1 combines with J gene TRBJ1-1; TRBD1 aligns across 7 bases. Looked up from germline, CDR1 is SQVTM and CDR2 is ANQGSEA. The CDR3 has 13 amino acids. After removal of 7 bases from V and 1 base from J, the junction contained 6 bases not matched to a gene. The CDR3 protein is CSAQGGQNTEAFF. Written as DNA, the CDR3 is TGCAGCGCCCAAGGGGGCCAGAACACTGAAGCTTTCTTT.

This clonotype has at least ten counts. The V call is TRBV7-3, the J call TRBJ2-1; D gene ambiguous. Germline assignment: CDR1 SGHTA and CDR2 FQGTGA. The germline V and J ends were trimmed by 1 base and 5 bases, with 6 bases remaining between them. There are 13 residues in the CDR3. For the CDR3, the DNA is TGTGCCAGCAGCTTAAACGGTAACAATGAGCAGTTCTTC. Protein: CASSLNGNNEQFF.

This clonotype was detected many times. The V gene is TRBV7-3, the J gene TRBJ2-1, with 7 bases that match TRBD1. Germline CDR1 SGHTA, CDR2 FQGTGA. V lost 4 bases, J lost 2 bases, and 11 bases stayed unmatched. This CDR3 is built from 17 residues. The CDR3 DNA reads TGTGCCAGCAGCTCTGGTCAGGGGGTGACTACCTACAATGAGCAGTTCTTC. Protein product: CASSSGQGVTTYNEQFF.

This clonotype turned up a few times. The chain couples TRBV4-1 to TRBJ2-1; possible D gene TRBD2, 6 bases. The germline CDR1 and CDR2 sequences are MGHRA and YSYEKL. V was pared by 1 base and J by 8 bases, with 18 bases between. This CDR3 is 16 amino acids long. CDR3 amino acids: CASSQVVRRGLYEQFF. CDR3 coding DNA: TGCGCCAGCAGCCAAGTGGTTAGGAGGGGTTTGTATGAGCAGTTCTTC.

This clonotype has more than one count but fewer than ten. The chain couples TRBV27 to TRBJ2-7; TRBD1 agrees at 12 bases. V dropped 6 bases and J dropped 4; count of bases not matched to a gene: 10. CDR3 length: 16 amino acids. The V gene's germline CDR1 is MNHEY and CDR2 SMNVEV (reference sequence). CDR3 DNA: TGTGCCAGCAGGAAAATCGCGGGACAGGGGGCGTACGAGCAGTACTTC. Translation: CASRKIAGQGAYEQYF.

This clonotype was recorded many times. This chain links TRBV11-2 with TRBJ1-5; D is ambiguous. CDR1 is SGHAT and CDR2 is FQNNGV in the germline V gene. CDR3 length equals 13 residues. V shed 5 bases and J shed 9 bases, with 14 bases lying between them. CDR3 DNA: TGTGCCAGCAGCCTAGGCGGTGGACGGCCCCAGCATTTT. This encodes CASSLGGGRPQHF.

This clonotype was picked up a small number of times. The rearrangement uses TRBV6-5 and TRBJ2-7; 8 bases align to TRBD1. V dropped 5 bases and J dropped 5; count of bases not matched to a gene: 8. This CDR3 region has 14 residues. The germline gives CDR1 MNHEY, CDR2 SVGAGI. CDR3 loop: CASSHRDRGDEQYF. The CDR3 DNA follows: TGTGCCAGCAGTCACCGTGACAGGGGCGACGAGCAGTACTTC.

The sample holds a few counts of this clonotype. This chain links TRBV5-8 with TRBJ2-7; TRBD2 is a possible D gene (5 bases). The ends were cut back, 6 bases at V and 2 bases at J, with 18 bases in the middle. CDR3 size: 15 residues. Germline lookup yields CDR1 SGHTS and CDR2 YDEGEE. This CDR3 is CASTLTGRGTYEQYF. CDR3 bases: TGTGCCAGCACCCTAACCGGCCGGGGAACCTACGAGCAGTACTTC. The full variable domain, with the rest looked up from reference TRBV5-8 and TRBJ2-7, is EAGVTQSPTHLIKTRGQQATLRCSPISGHTSVYWYQQALGLGLQFLLWYDEGEERNRGNFPPRFSGRQFPNYSSELNVNALELEDSALYLCASTLTGRGTYEQYFGPGTRLTVT.

This clonotype was observed many times. The chain carries TRBV7-9 and TRBJ2-1; TRBD1 is a possible D gene (6 bases). CDR3 size: 13 residues. V was pared by 5 bases and J by 10 bases, with 15 bases between. Germline lookup yields CDR1 SEHNR and CDR2 FQNEAQ (reference sequence). CDR3 nucleotide sequence: TGTGCCAGCAGCCCCGCTGGGGGCGGCGAGCAGTTCTTC. Its protein product is CASSPAGGGEQFF.

Ten or more counts support this clonotype. The V gene is TRBV9, the J gene TRBJ1-1; TRBD1 is a possible D gene (5 bases). The V gene's germline CDR1 is SGDLS and CDR2 YYNGEE. Deletions cut 0 bases from V and 1 base from J, with 10 bases between. This CDR3 comprises 15 residues. This CDR3 is CASSVGGDPNTEAFF. DNA of the CDR3: TGTGCCAGCAGCGTAGGAGGGGACCCGAACACTGAAGCTTTCTTT. Variable domain in full (rest from reference TRBV9 and TRBJ1-1): DSGVTQTPKHLITATGQRVTLRCSPRSGDLSVYWYQQSLDQGLQFLIQYYNGEERAKGNILERFSAQQFPDLHSELNLSSLELGDSALYFCASSVGGDPNTEAFFGQGTRLTVV.

In this sample, this clonotype turned up a few times. The rearrangement uses TRBV12-5 and TRBJ2-2; maybe TRBD1 (6 bases). Germline V gene sequence: CDR1 LGHNT, CDR2 FRNRAP. The V end was cut by 8 bases, the J end by 1 base, with 8 bases between. The CDR3 sequence is 13 residues long. The CDR3: CASYRENTGELFF. The CDR3 region has the DNA TGTGCTAGTTACAGGGAGAACACCGGGGAGCTGTTTTTT.

This chain uses TRBV2 with TRBJ2-6; possible D gene TRBD2, 6 bases. Deletions cut 5 bases from V and 1 base from J, with 15 bases between. This CDR3 has 17 amino acids. Germline V gene sequence: CDR1 SNHLY, CDR2 FYNNEI. CDR3 protein: CASSSRDWNSGANVLTF. In DNA form, the CDR3 reads TGTGCCAGCAGTAGCCGGGACTGGAATTCTGGGGCCAACGTCCTGACTTTC.

This clonotype was found many times. The genes are TRBV12-3 or TRBV12-4 and TRBJ2-7; 14 nucleotides match TRBD2. This CDR3 region has 18 residues. Unmatched junction bases numbered 10, after V lost 1 base and J lost 5 bases. The CDR3 DNA follows: TGTGCCAGCAGTTTAGGCCCGCGGACTAGCGGGGGGTTCAACGAGCAGTACTTC. Translated, it gives CASSLGPRTSGGFNEQYF.

This chain joins TRBV11-3 and TRBJ2-1, with D possibly matching TRBD1 (6 bases). Germline V gene data show CDR1 as SGHNT and CDR2 as YENEEA. This CDR3 comprises 17 residues. The V and J ends lost 2 bases and 2 bases respectively, with 16 bases between them. CDR3 loop: CASSLRLAGVPYNEQFF. The CDR3 nucleotides are TGTGCCAGCAGCTTACGACTTGCAGGGGTCCCCTACAATGAGCAGTTCTTC.

This clonotype was seen many times. The rearrangement uses TRBV7-3 and TRBJ1-2; D remains ambiguous. V shed 4 bases and J shed 5 bases, with 20 bases lying between them. CDR1 and CDR2 (germline): SGHTA, FQGTGA. This CDR3 contains 16 residues. CDR3 residues: CASSSGFPPLAYGYTF. In DNA form, the CDR3 reads TGTGCCAGCAGCTCCGGATTTCCCCCTTTAGCTTATGGCTACACCTTC.

V usage is TRBV29-1 and J usage is TRBJ2-7; D is undetermined. The ends were cut back, 1 base at V and 0 bases at J, with 13 bases in the middle. This CDR3 spans 15 amino acids. CDR1 is SQVTM and CDR2 is ANQGSEA in the germline V gene. The CDR3, as DNA: TGCAGCGTTGAAGTAAATTATTTGGGCTCCTACGAGCAGTACTTC. Protein sequence: CSVEVNYLGSYEQYF.

At least ten counts were recorded for this clonotype. This CDR3 is CASSYKSNTGELFF. CDR3 sequence (DNA): TGTGCCAGCAGCTATAAAAGTAACACCGGGGAGCTGTTTTTT. This chain links TRBV7-2 with TRBJ2-2; D not certain. The length of the CDR3 is 14 residues. Per germline, CDR1 SGHTA and CDR2 FQGNSA. V lost 4 bases and J 2 bases, leaving 8 bases between the germline ends.

The chain couples TRBV14 to TRBJ2-3; possible D gene TRBD1, 6 bases. CDR1 is SGHDN, CDR2 FVKESK, per germline. The CDR3 has 14 residues. The V gene lost 2 bases and the J gene lost 6 bases, with 12 bases spanning the gap. The CDR3 protein is CASSQMGAWDTQYF. The CDR3 DNA is TGTGCCAGCAGCCAAATGGGGGCATGGGATACGCAGTATTTT.

The table lists this clonotype with many counts. This chain uses TRBV10-3 with TRBJ2-7, with a possible D match to TRBD2 (7 bases). CDR3 length equals 11 residues. Per germline, CDR1 ENHRY and CDR2 SYGVKD. Trimming stripped 2 bases from V and 13 bases from J, with 12 bases between. This CDR3 reads CAISEAGALYF. The CDR3 DNA reads TGTGCCATCAGTGAGGCGGGGGCCCTTTACTTC.

This clonotype was seen repeatedly, ten times or more. The chain has TRBV12-3 or TRBV12-4 and TRBJ2-1; TRBD2 agrees at 7 bases. V was clipped by 4 bases and J by 4 bases; unmatched bases: 10. The CDR3 runs 16 residues. CDR3 sequence reads: CASSSHSAGPYNEQFF. CDR3 nucleotides: TGTGCCAGCAGTTCACATTCAGCGGGGCCGTACAATGAGCAGTTCTTC.

The rearrangement joins TRBV19 to TRBJ1-4, with D possibly being TRBD1 (6 bases). Per germline, CDR1 LNHDA and CDR2 SQIVND (reference sequence). V was shortened by 3 bases and J by 5 bases, with 10 bases between the two germline ends. CDR3 length: 14 amino acids. CDR3 residues: CASSILDRNEKLFF. In DNA form, the CDR3 reads TGTGCCAGTAGTATTCTGGACAGAAATGAAAAACTGTTTTTT.